This T cell receptor beta chain was captured by sequencing in a study of metastatic and nonmetastatic thyroid tumors. TCRdb re-called the PCR reads with MiXCR. This sample has about 16,000 clones; under 15% occur once, and the top ten carry approximately 16%. Prior to thyroid surgery, none of the patients had received any treatment. At least ten counts were recorded for this clone. The clonotype originates from a female donor with papillary thyroid cancer or a benign thyroid nodule (not recorded which). Some clones in this sample may be carry-over from other donors' samples. Sequencing input: tumor tissue.

CDR3 sequence: CATSDRTASTDTQYF. The CDR3 region has the DNA TGTGCCACCAGTGATCGGACAGCTAGCACAGATACGCAGTATTTT. This chain joins TRBV24-1 and TRBJ2-3, with D possibly TRBD1 on 6 matching bases. This CDR3 has 15 residues. Germline V gene lookup returns CDR1 KGHDR and CDR2 SFDVKD. Trimming took off 3 bases at V and 0 bases at J, with 9 bases between the two ends.